The 2 T cell receptor beta chains reported below all come from one sample, sequenced in a study of blood T cell repertoires in COVID-19. Sequencing used immunoSEQ multiplex PCR; TCRdb keeps in-frame clones, though not all of them. The table lists a few hundred thousand clones, about 90% of them singletons. The sequencing sample was made of peripheral blood. These receptors all come from a woman aged 45-60 years with acute or convalescent COVID-19.

The genes are TRBV24-1 and TRBJ1-3; 9 positions agree with TRBD1. Germline V gives CDR1 KGHDR, CDR2 SFDVKD. The CDR3 is 16 amino acids. V shed 4 bases and J 2 bases; nucleotides not matched to a gene: 5. The CDR3 DNA sequence: TGTGCCACCAGTGACCCCGGACAGGGGACTGGAAACACCATATATTTT. Amino acid sequence: CATSDPGQGTGNTIYF.

The chain combines TRBV7-8 with TRBJ1-5, with D possibly matching TRBD1 (5 bases). The germline V gene encodes CDR1 SGHVS and CDR2 FQNEAQ. V lost 3 bases to trimming and J lost 7 bases, with 16 bases between them. The CDR3 runs 15 residues. CDR3 residues: CASSFFVGARQPQHF. The DNA of the CDR3 is TGTGCCAGCAGCTTCTTCGTTGGGGCACGGCAGCCCCAGCATTTT.